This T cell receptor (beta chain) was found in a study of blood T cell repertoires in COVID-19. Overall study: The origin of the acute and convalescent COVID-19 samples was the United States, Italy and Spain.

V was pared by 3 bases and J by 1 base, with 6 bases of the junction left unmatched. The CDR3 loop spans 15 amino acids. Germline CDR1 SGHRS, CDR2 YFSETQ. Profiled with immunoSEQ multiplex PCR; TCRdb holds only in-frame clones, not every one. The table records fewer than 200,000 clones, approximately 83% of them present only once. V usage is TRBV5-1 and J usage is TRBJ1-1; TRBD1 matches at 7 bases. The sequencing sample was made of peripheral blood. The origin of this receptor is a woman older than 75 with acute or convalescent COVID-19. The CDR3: CASSSQGVPNTEAFF. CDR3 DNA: TGCGCCAGCAGCTCCCAGGGGGTACCGAACACTGAAGCTTTCTTT.